This T cell receptor beta chain comes out of a study of T cell repertoires in cytomegalovirus infection. On the study more broadly: As its CMV epitopes, the study selected recently identified HLA-C-restricted and well-studied HLA-B-restricted targets. It can be stated that public TCR beta signatures indicated CMV infection as well as a matching HLA type.

The table lists this clonotype with many counts. The antigen is unknown. General observations from the study: Frequencies of public TCR beta families were cumulated, and this identified carriers of CMV plus the relevant HLA.

The CDR3 loop spans 15 amino acids. V lost 5 bases and J lost 5; bases outside the gene matches: 10. Germline V CDR1 and CDR2: SGHVS, FQNEAQ. TCRdb itself ran the reads through MiXCR, one entry per CDR3 protein. The repertoire holds 250,000 to 400,000 distinct CDR3 sequences, around 25% seen once, with about 14% in the top ten. This sample comprised cultured PBMCs, obtained from culture after CMV antigen stimulation. This chain joins TRBV7-8 and TRBJ2-3, with 7 bases that match TRBD1. This clonotype originated in a human donor in good health (CMV status not recorded). Some clones in this sample may be carry-over from other donors' samples. The CDR3, as DNA: TGTGCCAGCAGCCCCACGAGGGGGCAGGGAGATACGCAGTATTTT. This translates into CASSPTRGQGDTQYF.